This T cell receptor (beta chain) was profiled in a study of Ad26.COV2.S vaccination and SARS-CoV-2 variants. Treatment of the sample: around 19 received Ad26.COV2.S at low or high dose, single or two shots; five or six received placebo; per-sample allocation not given. Collection of samples fell on day 63 after the first vaccine or placebo injection. Clones were read by immunoSEQ multiplex PCR, and TCRdb kept only the in-frame ones, dropping some. This sample has 300,000 to 350,000 clones, with over 80% found just once. V was shortened by 4 bases and J by 1 base, with 11 bases between the two germline ends. Germline CDR1 is SQVTM and CDR2 is ANQGSEA. This CDR3 region has 13 residues.

The sample here was peripheral blood, taken in a trial of Ad26.COV2.S vaccine versus placebo. The clonotype was recovered from a person aged 18-60 years who received the Ad26.COV2.S COVID-19 vaccine or a placebo. The gene calls are TRBV29-1 and TRBJ2-7, with D unclear. CDR3 protein: CSVGHGRSYEQYF. CDR3 coding DNA: TGCAGCGTTGGTCACGGACGGTCCTACGAGCAGTACTTC.